This T cell receptor beta chain was identified during a study of post-analysis software for immune sequencing data. Study context: Included among the disease courses, which were recorded for the cohort, were relapsing-remitting, secondary progressive and progressive-relapsing multiple sclerosis. Study outcomes and limitations: Strong co-clustering by F measure was evident for samples that had been prepared in the same batch. There were five or six TRBV segments more frequent in patients than controls, and TRBV5-6, TRBV5-1 and TRBV20-1 were among them. Controls showed significantly higher normalized Chao1 diversity than did multiple sclerosis patients.

V shed 1 base and J shed 6 bases, with 10 bases lying between them. This CDR3 has 12 residues. From germline, CDR1 is SQVTM and CDR2 ANQGSEA. Unique molecular identifiers were built into the TCR beta cDNA libraries. About 500,000 cDNA molecules came from around 1 to 9.1 million T cells. One entry per CDR3 protein, called by TCRdb with MiXCR from the PCR reads. This table has roughly 870,000 distinct CDR3 sequences, about 57% appearing once. In this sample, this clonotype turned up a few times. Its antigen is as yet unknown. Sequenced sample: blood. The clonotype originates from a girl aged 5 to 17 with multiple sclerosis. The genes are TRBV29-1 and TRBJ2-7, with D unclear. The CDR3 sequence: CSVEVSPLEQYF. In DNA form, the CDR3 reads TGCAGCGTTGAAGTGTCCCCTCTCGAGCAGTACTTC.